What follows describes a single T cell receptor beta chain. As yet, its antigen is unknown. The data originate from a study of a mutant IDH1 vaccine in newly diagnosed glioma. In the study overall: Beginning 4-6 weeks after radiotherapy alone, or with temozolomide cycles, vaccination took place. Regarding the study as a whole: There were vaccine-induced immune responses in 85% to 95% of the patients.

After removal of 3 bases from V and 6 bases from J, the junction contained 3 bases not matched to a gene. Germline V gene data show CDR1 as MNHEY and CDR2 as SVGAGI. This CDR3 spans 14 amino acids. The sample's time point: week 47, end of study. Vaccinated patients received 300 ug of mutant IDH1 20-mer peptide per dose, with topical imiquimod. Vaccinations, eight in total, occurred in weeks 1, 3, 5, 7, 11, 15, 19, 23. Assay: immunoSEQ multiplex PCR; the TCRdb copy retains only in-frame clones and omits some. Here the sample spans roughly 35,000 clones, roughly 82% being singletons. The sample was PBMCs, taken from a glioma patient whose treatment included an IDH1 peptide vaccine. This rearrangement joins TRBV6-5 to TRBJ1-5; TRBD1 aligns across 9 bases. The clonotype was recovered from a man in his forties or fifties with glioma. The CDR3 DNA sequence: TGTGCCAGCAGTTATAGACAGGGGGGTCAGCCCCAGCATTTT. This gives the protein CASSYRQGGQPQHF.